These 26 T cell receptor beta chains were all obtained from the same sample, sequenced in a study of metastatic and nonmetastatic thyroid tumors. All patients were untreated before thyroid surgery. TCRdb recomputed clones from the PCR reads via MiXCR. The sample records some 30,000 clones, less than 20% being singletons. Sequencing was done on a sample of blood. The receptor source for this set is a female donor with papillary thyroid cancer or a benign thyroid nodule (not recorded which). Some clones in this sample may be carry-over from other donors' samples.

This clone was recorded many times. The genes are TRBV5-1 and TRBJ2-2, with TRBD1 identical over 7 bases. The length of the CDR3 is 17 residues. V lost 2 bases and J lost 6; bases outside the gene matches: 13. Germline CDR1 reads SGHRS; CDR2 reads YFSETQ. CDR3 coding DNA: TGCGCCAGCAGCTTCCTTGGGGACAGTATAATCGCCGGGGAGCTGTTTTTT. Its protein product is CASSFLGDSIIAGELFF.

This clone occurred many times. This specimen includes other DNA sequences encoding the same CDR3. The rearrangement joins TRBV12-3 or TRBV12-4 to TRBJ1-4; D uncertain. The CDR3 has 15 amino acids. Trimming stripped 6 bases from V and 4 bases from J, with 15 bases between. CDR3 bases: TGTGCCAGCAGCCCGGGTCTGGGAGTTAATGAAAAACTGTTTTTT. Its translation: CASSPGLGVNEKLFF.

A few counts support this clone. The V gene is TRBV27, the J gene TRBJ1-2; D might be TRBD1 (6 bases). Germline V gene data show CDR1 as MNHEY and CDR2 as SMNVEV (reference sequence). The CDR3 length is 17 residues. V was shortened by 4 bases and J by 2 bases, with 20 bases between the two germline ends. CDR3 nucleotides: TGTGCCAGCAGTTCCACCCCGGTGGGCAGGGGAAACTATGGCTACACCTTC. This encodes CASSSTPVGRGNYGYTF.

The genes are TRBV5-1 and TRBJ2-7, with D possibly matching TRBD1 (5 bases). Germline CDR1 SGHRS, CDR2 YFSETQ. This CDR3 comprises 14 residues. Trimming pared 4 bases from V and 2 bases from J, leaving 13 bases between. The CDR3 here is CASSVVDSTYEQYF. The CDR3 coding sequence is TGCGCCAGCAGCGTCGTCGACAGTACCTACGAGCAGTACTTC.

Details on this clone: Other DNA sequences in this sample translate to the same CDR3. The V gene is TRBV2, the J gene TRBJ2-7; D may be TRBD1 or TRBD2 (5 bases each). Germline loops: CDR1 SNHLY, CDR2 FYNNEI. The V end was cut by 9 bases, the J end by 9 bases, with 24 bases between. The CDR3 loop spans 14 amino acids. The CDR3 protein is CASSRDGPRGGQYF. The CDR3 nucleotides read TGTGCCAGTAGCCGGGACGGCCCTCGGGGTGGGCAGTACTTC.

The CDR3: CASSQGQGISYEQYF. DNA for the CDR3: TGTGCCAGCAGCCAGGGACAGGGGATCTCCTACGAGCAGTACTTC. The chain recombines TRBV9 with TRBJ2-7; 10 bases are shared with TRBD1. CDR3 length: 15 amino acids. Germline V gene lookup returns CDR1 SGDLS and CDR2 YYNGEE. J was trimmed by 0 bases and V by 4 bases; bases with no gene match: 4.

By share, this clone counts as medium-sized (0.01 to 0.1%). The CDR3 DNA reads as TGCAGTGCTAGAGGCCTAGCCTACAATGAGCAGTTCTTC. Translated: CSARGLAYNEQFF. The chain joins TRBV20-1 to TRBJ2-1; D ambiguous. The germline CDR1 and CDR2 sequences are DFQATT and SNEGSKA (reference sequence). Deletions cut 1 base from V and 2 bases from J, with 6 bases between. The CDR3 has 13 amino acids.

In this sample, this clone is medium-sized. V and J are TRBV30 and TRBJ1-5, with 7 nucleotides matching TRBD1. Trimming cost V 3 bases and J 9 bases; bases outside gene matches: 8. Germline-derived CDR1 and CDR2 are GTSNPN and SVGIG (reference sequence). The CDR3 is 13 amino acids. The CDR3 sequence is CAWSLGGGGPQHF. CDR3 nucleotides: TGTGCCTGGAGCTTAGGGGGCGGTGGGCCCCAGCATTTT.

This clone was observed a single time. The final CDR3 position lacks the conserved phenylalanine or tryptophan, pointing to a likely read error. This chain connects TRBV27 to TRBJ2-2; 7 bases align to TRBD1. This CDR3 has 17 residues. Germline V lookup: CDR1 MNHEY, CDR2 SMNVEV (reference sequence). CDR3 loop: CARSLNDRVTNTGELFV. Written as DNA, the CDR3 is TGTGCCCGCAGTCTAAACGACAGGGTAACGAACACCGGGGAGCTGTTTGTT.

In its sample, this clone was seen many times. V and J are TRBV20-1 and TRBJ2-7; D unclear. CDR3 length: 14 residues. V gave up 5 bases and J gave up 5 bases, with 19 bases separating them. Germline values: CDR1 DFQATT, CDR2 SNEGSKA (reference sequence). CDR3 region: CSARLVRAVHEQYF. In DNA form, the CDR3 reads TGCAGTGCTCGGTTAGTTAGGGCGGTCCACGAGCAGTACTTC.

This clone was detected only once. Compared with germline, one end of the junction differs, possibly owing to a read error. The rearrangement joins TRBV28 to TRBJ2-1; 9 bases are shared with TRBD2. CDR1 is MDHEN, CDR2 SYDVKM, per germline. The CDR3 covers 15 residues. The CDR3 here is CASSPISGRINELFF. The CDR3 DNA sequence: TGTGCCAGCAGTCCCATTAGCGGGAGAATAAATGAGCTGTTCTTC.

This clone has a handful of counts. The chain uses TRBV24-1 and TRBJ2-1, with 9 bases fitting TRBD1. The CDR3 loop spans 14 amino acids. Germline V gene data show CDR1 as KGHDR and CDR2 as SFDVKD. With 9 bases clipped from V and 7 bases from J, the junction kept 9 bases outside the gene matches. CDR3 bases: TGTGCCACCGGGGGAGGACAGGGGAAAAATGAGCAGTTCTTC. Protein: CATGGGQGKNEQFF.

This chain uses TRBV12-3 or TRBV12-4 with TRBJ2-7, with D uncertain. The CDR3 runs to 12 residues. Between the trimmed V and J ends, which lost 5 bases and 0 bases, there was a span of 5 bases. The DNA for the CDR3 is TGTGCCAGCAGTGATCTCTCCTACGAGCAGTACTTC. Translation gives CASSDLSYEQYF.

The genes are TRBV20-1 and TRBJ2-1, with TRBD2 identical over 11 bases. CDR1 DFQATT and CDR2 SNEGSKA come from the germline V gene (reference sequence). The CDR3 is 15 amino acids. With 5 bases clipped from V and 8 bases from J, the junction kept 11 bases outside the gene matches. The CDR3 is CSAAEASGRFDEQFF. CDR3 bases: TGCAGTGCTGCGGAGGCTAGCGGGAGGTTCGATGAGCAGTTCTTC.

In its sample, this clone was seen many times. This chain uses TRBV7-2 with TRBJ2-5; 7 bases are shared with TRBD2. CDR3 size: 16 residues. Looked up from germline, CDR1 is SGHTA and CDR2 is FQGNSA. With V trimmed by 5 bases and J by 1 base, 10 bases remained unmatched. The CDR3 here is CASSIGLGRIQETQYF. For the CDR3, the DNA is TGTGCCAGCAGCATCGGACTAGGGAGGATCCAAGAGACCCAGTACTTC.

This clone was seen many times. The chain uses TRBV20-1 and TRBJ1-1; D gene uncertain. Trimming cost V 6 bases and J 0 bases, with 11 bases left between them. CDR3 length equals 13 residues. Germline V gene data show CDR1 as DFQATT and CDR2 as SNEGSKA (reference sequence). This CDR3 reads CSALILLNTEAFF. CDR3 in DNA: TGCAGTGCCCTAATTCTGCTGAACACTGAAGCTTTCTTT.

About this clone: This may arise from a read error, as a much more abundant clone is one base away. This rearrangement joins TRBV6-2 or TRBV6-3 to TRBJ2-1; D is possibly TRBD2 (6 bases). Looked up from germline, CDR1 is MNHEY and CDR2 is SVGEGT. The CDR3 runs to 14 residues. The CDR3 is CANSYQRRDHERFF. The CDR3 DNA reads TGTGCCAACAGTTACCAAAGGCGGGATCATGAGCGGTTCTTC.

The rearrangement joins TRBV18 to TRBJ1-2; D is undetermined. The germline CDR1 and CDR2 sequences are KGHSH and LQKENI. V was trimmed by 2 bases and J by 2 bases, leaving 6 bases between them. This CDR3 is 13 amino acids long. Here the CDR3 DNA reads TGTGCCAGCTCACCAGAGGTGAACTATGGCTACACCTTC. Translating gives CASSPEVNYGYTF.

At least ten counts were recorded for this clone. The rearrangement uses TRBV6-4 and TRBJ1-1; maybe TRBD1 (6 bases). Trimming left V 0 bases short and J 4 bases short, with 9 bases between. The CDR3 has 14 amino acids. Germline assignment: CDR1 MRHNA and CDR2 SNTAGT. This CDR3 is CASSDSSRGTEAFF. CDR3 bases: TGTGCCAGCAGTGACTCGAGCAGGGGCACTGAAGCTTTCTTT.

This clone was observed many times. The chain recombines TRBV6-6 with TRBJ2-1; D is uncertain. The germline V gene has CDR1 MNHNY and CDR2 SVGAGI (reference sequence). CDR3 size: 16 residues. V was clipped by 0 bases and J by 0 bases, with 9 bases between them. CDR3 nucleotides: TGTGCCAGCAGTTACTCCGGCGGCACCTCCTACAATGAGCAGTTCTTC. It encodes CASSYSGGTSYNEQFF.

This clone was detected ten times or more. The chain employs TRBV6-1 and TRBJ1-5; possibly TRBD1 for D (5 bases). V was trimmed by 6 bases and J by 3 bases, leaving 12 bases between them. The germline CDR1 and CDR2 sequences are MNHNS and SASEGT. CDR3 length: 14 residues. The CDR3 loop is CASSPGYDNQPQHF. CDR3 nucleotides: TGTGCCAGCAGCCCAGGGTATGACAATCAGCCCCAGCATTTT.

This chain connects TRBV5-4 to TRBJ2-5; 10 bases are shared with TRBD2. CDR1 and CDR2 (germline): SGHNT, YYREEE (reference sequence). This CDR3 region has 15 residues. J gave up 5 bases and V 10 bases, and 14 bases lay outside the gene matches. Written as DNA, the CDR3 is TGTGCCTCCGGGGCTGCTCTAGCGGGGGCGGAGACCCAGTACTTC. Translating it yields CASGAALAGAETQYF.

This clone was counted at least ten times. The chain carries TRBV12-3 or TRBV12-4 and TRBJ2-2; D is ambiguous. The CDR3 length is 15 residues. Trimming removed 1 base at V and 6 bases at J, with 12 bases between. This chain's CDR3 is CASSLEGLIAGELFF. The CDR3 bases are TGTGCCAGCAGTTTAGAGGGTTTAATTGCCGGGGAGCTGTTTTTT.

Many counts were recorded for this clone. The chain links TRBV7-9 to TRBJ2-3; 8 bases are shared with TRBD2. The junction had 20 bases not matched to a gene; V was cut back by 5 bases and J by 4 bases. The CDR3 sequence is 19 residues long. Germline CDR1 SEHNR, CDR2 FQNEAQ (reference sequence). The DNA of the CDR3 is TGTGCCAGCAGCACAACTTTAAAAGGACTAGCCGTTGGTGCAGATACGCAGTATTTT. Amino acids: CASSTTLKGLAVGADTQYF.

This clone was counted ten times or more. The V and J genes are TRBV12-3 or TRBV12-4 and TRBJ1-3; TRBD1 is a possible D gene (6 bases). V dropped 0 bases and J dropped 6 bases, with 9 bases sitting between them. The CDR3 runs 14 residues. CDR3 sequence reads: CASSLAGQLNTIYF. DNA for the CDR3: TGTGCCAGCAGTTTAGCGGGACAACTAAACACCATATATTTT.

This clone has ten or more counts. This chain uses TRBV19 with TRBJ1-3; 7 bases fit TRBD1. Trimming cost V 6 bases and J 0 bases; bases outside gene matches: 8. The germline V gene has CDR1 LNHDA and CDR2 SQIVND (reference sequence). This CDR3 contains 16 residues. Here the CDR3 reads CASRDLRQGSGNTIYF. CDR3 in DNA: TGTGCCAGTAGGGACTTGCGACAGGGCTCTGGAAACACCATATATTTT. The variable domain in full, completed from reference TRBV19 and TRBJ1-3, reads DGGITQSPKYLFRKEGQNVTLSCEQNLNHDAMYWYRQDPGQGLRLIYYSQIVNDFQKGDIAEGYSVSREKKESFPLTVTSAQKNPTAFYLCASRDLRQGSGNTIYFGEGSWLTVV.